These 26 T cell receptor beta chains came from one sample sequenced in a study of shared clonotypes between healthy human individuals. Sequencing used immunoSEQ multiplex PCR; TCRdb keeps in-frame clones, though not all of them. The repertoire includes 2,500,000 or so clones, over 85% of them detected once, and 0.11% to 0.15% sits in the top ten. Material: naive CD4+ T cells sorted from blood. Sample subset: CD45RA+ positively selected. The source of these receptors is a man aged 18 to 30 in good health.

This clone was counted a single time. The CDR3 here is CASRCSRQDETYEQYF. CDR3 bases: TGTGCCAGCAGGTGTAGCCGGCAGGATGAAACCTACGAGCAGTACTTC. The chain has TRBV21-1 and TRBJ2-7. TRBV21-1 is described as a pseudogene. CDR3 length: 16 amino acids.

On this clone itself: An end of the junction does not agree with germline; a read error may underlie this. V gene TRBV28 combines with J gene TRBJ2-7, with unresolved D. CDR3 length: 13 residues. From germline, CDR1 is MDHEN and CDR2 SYDVKM. CDR3 loop: CASSLVGPAQPGF. The CDR3, as DNA: TGTGCCAGCAGTTTAGTGGGCCCGGCTCAGCCCGGATTC.

V usage is TRBV7-9 and J usage is TRBJ1-3; TRBD1 matches 8 bases. V was pared by 0 bases and J by 0 bases, with 10 bases of the junction left unmatched. Per the germline V gene, CDR1 is SEHNR and CDR2 is FQNEAQ (reference sequence). The CDR3 has 19 amino acids. CDR3 bases: TGTGCCAGCAGCTTAGCTAACTACCCCGGACAGGGCTCTGGAAACACCATATATTTT. This gives the protein CASSLANYPGQGSGNTIYF.

This clone was seen many times. Other DNA sequences within the sample encode an identical CDR3. This sequence joins TRBV18 and TRBJ2-5; D gene ambiguous. This CDR3 has 11 amino acids. The germline CDR1 and CDR2 sequences are KGHSH and LQKENI. V was clipped by 2 bases and J by 5 bases, with 3 bases between them. CDR3 nucleotide sequence: TGTGCCAGCTCACCAGGGGAGACCCAGTACTTC. This encodes CASSPGETQYF.

The chain combines TRBV5-1 with TRBJ1-5; D is undetermined. Germline V gives CDR1 SGHRS, CDR2 YFSETQ. The CDR3 length is 15 residues. With 6 bases removed from V and 0 bases from J, the gap between germline ends came to 13 bases. CDR3 DNA sequence: TGCGCCAGCAAAACAACACCCGATAGCAATCAGCCCCAGCATTTT. Translated, it gives CASKTTPDSNQPQHF.

V usage is TRBV19 and J usage is TRBJ1-3; 7 nucleotides agree with TRBD1. The CDR3 sequence is 15 residues long. The junction had 2 bases not matched to a gene; V was cut back by 1 base and J by 2 bases. CDR1 is LNHDA, CDR2 SQIVND, per germline (reference sequence). The chain's CDR3 is CASSIGQGAGNTIYF. The CDR3 DNA sequence: TGTGCCAGTAGTATAGGACAGGGCGCTGGAAACACCATATATTTT.

The chain is built from TRBV7-9 and TRBJ2-1; D is unresolved. Germline lookup yields CDR1 SEHNR and CDR2 FQNEAQ (reference sequence). V lost 5 bases to trimming and J lost 7 bases, with 12 bases between them. The CDR3 spans 13 residues. The CDR3 DNA sequence: TGTGCCAGCAGCCGCGCGGCCATGAATGAGCAGTTCTTC. It translates to CASSRAAMNEQFF.

This clone was detected a few times. This sequence joins TRBV2 and TRBJ1-4, with no clear D. Trimming took 4 bases from V and 10 from J, leaving 10 bases between them. Germline V gives CDR1 SNHLY, CDR2 FYNNEI. The CDR3 length is 12 residues. The CDR3 spells CASSGEGRKLFF. CDR3 DNA sequence: TGTGCCAGCAGTGGGGAAGGGAGAAAACTGTTTTTT.

The chain is built from TRBV9 and TRBJ2-2, with D hard to call. This CDR3 spans 15 amino acids. V was pared by 0 bases and J by 4 bases, with 10 bases between. The germline gives CDR1 SGDLS, CDR2 YYNGEE. CDR3 protein: CASSVEGWGTGELFF. The CDR3, as DNA: TGTGCCAGCAGCGTAGAGGGCTGGGGCACCGGGGAGCTGTTTTTT.

The chain has TRBV10-3 and TRBJ2-3; 8 bases map to TRBD2. This CDR3 comprises 13 residues. Germline CDR1 reads ENHRY; CDR2 reads SYGVKD. V dropped 10 bases and J dropped 4; count of bases not matched to a gene: 7. In nucleotides, the CDR3 is TGTGCCACCGTAGCGGGAATCGCAGATACGCAGTATTTT. This codes for CATVAGIADTQYF.

The chain joins TRBV28 to TRBJ2-1, with D possibly being TRBD1 or TRBD2 (5 bases each). The V and J ends lost 8 bases and 5 bases respectively, with 16 bases between them. Germline lookup yields CDR1 MDHEN and CDR2 SYDVKM. The CDR3 runs 14 residues. Here the CDR3 DNA reads TGTGCCAGCGGAACCGGGGCCGGCCACAATGAGCAGTTCTTC. Protein sequence: CASGTGAGHNEQFF.

This clone has just one count. J is TRBJ1-1 and V is TRBV5-8, with 8 bases lining up with TRBD1. The germline CDR1 and CDR2 sequences are SGHTS and YDEGEE. The V segment lost 1 base and the J segment 1 base; nucleotides outside the gene matches: 3. The CDR3 spans 15 residues. The chain's CDR3 is CASSLWTGWNTEAFF. The CDR3 DNA follows: TGTGCCAGCAGCTTGTGGACAGGGTGGAACACTGAAGCTTTCTTT.

This chain connects TRBV9 to TRBJ1-5, with a possible D match to TRBD1 (6 bases). With 0 bases removed from V and 1 base from J, the gap between germline ends came to 11 bases. The CDR3 contains 16 residues. Germline V gene lookup returns CDR1 SGDLS and CDR2 YYNGEE. The CDR3 is CASSVGGPESNQPQHF. The CDR3, as DNA: TGTGCCAGCAGCGTAGGGGGGCCCGAAAGCAATCAGCCCCAGCATTTT.

V is TRBV18 and J is TRBJ2-3, with D perhaps TRBD1 (5 bases). CDR1 and CDR2 from the germline V gene are KGHSH and LQKENI. This CDR3 has 15 residues. Trimming cost V 2 bases and J 2 bases, with 11 bases left between them. For the CDR3, the DNA is TGTGCCAGCTCACCAAGGGGTTCAGACACAGATACGCAGTATTTT. It encodes CASSPRGSDTDTQYF.

This clone was detected only once. J is TRBJ2-7 and V is TRBV25-1; no firm D call. V was pared by 3 bases and J by 3 bases, with 6 bases between. CDR3 length: 12 residues. The V gene's germline CDR1 is MGHDK and CDR2 SYGVNS. The DNA for the CDR3 is TGTGCCAGCAGTGAGGGGTTCTACGAGCAGTACTTC. This gives the protein CASSEGFYEQYF.

The genes are TRBV7-2 and TRBJ2-1; 7 nucleotides align to TRBD2. With V trimmed by 4 bases and J by 4 bases, 4 bases remained unmatched. CDR1 and CDR2 from the germline V gene are SGHTA and FQGNSA. The CDR3 is 14 residues long. DNA for the CDR3: TGTGCCAGCAGCTGGGGGGGGGTTTACAATGAGCAGTTCTTC. This sequence encodes CASSWGGVYNEQFF.

With regard to this clone: Additional DNA sequences in this sample encode the identical CDR3. The chain uses TRBV7-2 and TRBJ1-1, with TRBD1 identical over 7 bases. This CDR3 is built from 14 residues. The germline V gene has CDR1 SGHTA and CDR2 FQGNSA. Trimming cost V 5 bases and J 0 bases; bases outside gene matches: 3. CDR3 in DNA: TGTGCCAGCAGCCCGGGACAGTTGAACACTGAAGCTTTCTTT. Translated: CASSPGQLNTEAFF.

V gene TRBV29-1 combines with J gene TRBJ1-3; D possibly corresponds to TRBD1 (5 bases). V dropped 4 bases and J dropped 0 bases, with 10 bases sitting between them. There are 14 residues in the CDR3. CDR1 SQVTM and CDR2 ANQGSEA come from the germline V gene. The CDR3 loop reads CSVGDVASGNTIYF. Here the CDR3 DNA reads TGCAGCGTTGGGGACGTAGCCTCTGGAAACACCATATATTTT.

As concerns this clone: Other DNA sequences within the sample encode an identical CDR3. The chain employs TRBV5-1 and TRBJ1-1; TRBD1 is a possible D gene (5 bases). Germline V gene sequence: CDR1 SGHRS, CDR2 YFSETQ. This CDR3 is 13 amino acids long. Trimming left V 2 bases short and J 1 base short, with 6 bases between. The DNA of the CDR3 is TGCGCCAGCAGCTTTGGGGGGAACACTGAAGCTTTCTTT. Its translation is CASSFGGNTEAFF.

The rearrangement joins TRBV5-6 to TRBJ1-1; unclear D gene. Germline V gene lookup returns CDR1 SGHDT and CDR2 YYEEEE. Trimming removed 2 bases at V and 0 bases at J, with 11 bases between. The CDR3 sequence is 15 residues long. CDR3: CASSLTDLVNTEAFF. DNA for the CDR3: TGTGCCAGCAGCTTAACCGACCTCGTGAACACTGAAGCTTTCTTT.

J is TRBJ1-1 and V is TRBV19, with D uncertain. Germline CDR1 is LNHDA and CDR2 is SQIVND (reference sequence). CDR3 size: 14 residues. V was cut by 6 bases and J by 4 bases, with 15 bases left in between. CDR3 in amino acids: CASRGSGPLTEAFF. The DNA of the CDR3 is TGTGCCAGTAGGGGATCCGGACCCCTCACTGAAGCTTTCTTT. Complete variable domain (other parts from reference TRBV19 and TRBJ1-1): DGGITQSPKYLFRKEGQNVTLSCEQNLNHDAMYWYRQDPGQGLRLIYYSQIVNDFQKGDIAEGYSVSREKKESFPLTVTSAQKNPTAFYLCASRGSGPLTEAFFGQGTRLTVV.

The chain employs TRBV28 and TRBJ2-1; 9 nucleotides align to TRBD1. The CDR3 is made up of 12 amino acids. CDR1 is MDHEN, CDR2 SYDVKM, per germline. The V gene end was trimmed by 8 bases and the J gene end by 7 bases; junction bases not matched to a gene: 3. CDR3 region: CASWDRVNEQFF. In nucleotides, the CDR3 is TGTGCCAGCTGGGACAGGGTAAATGAGCAGTTCTTC.

This clone was recorded only once. The V call is TRBV10-3, the J call TRBJ2-7; D unresolved. The CDR3 loop spans 14 amino acids. Trimming cost V 4 bases and J 0 bases, with 10 bases left between them. In germline, CDR1 is ENHRY, CDR2 SYGVKD. The CDR3 sequence is CAISVDHSSYEQYF. DNA for the CDR3: TGTGCCATCAGTGTGGACCATAGCTCCTACGAGCAGTACTTC.

This chain joins TRBV2 and TRBJ2-2; 10 nucleotides match TRBD1. J gave up 3 bases and V 3 bases, and 1 base lay outside the gene matches. The CDR3 runs to 15 residues. Germline CDR1 and CDR2: SNHLY and FYNNEI. Here the CDR3 reads CASSDGTGDTGELFF. The CDR3 DNA reads TGTGCCAGCAGTGACGGGACAGGGGACACCGGGGAGCTGTTTTTT.

The V and J genes are TRBV6-4 and TRBJ2-2, with D perhaps TRBD2 (6 bases). CDR3 length: 16 residues. Germline-derived CDR1 and CDR2 are MRHNA and SNTAGT. Between the trimmed V and J ends, which lost 2 bases and 1 base, there was a span of 11 bases. The CDR3 region is CASSDGGGMNTGELFF. CDR3 in DNA: TGTGCCAGCAGTGACGGTGGAGGGATGAACACCGGGGAGCTGTTTTTT.

V usage is TRBV6-1 and J usage is TRBJ1-2; D possibly corresponds to TRBD1 (6 bases). Trimming removed 7 bases at V and 4 bases at J, with 13 bases between. The CDR3 consists of 13 residues. The germline gives CDR1 MNHNS, CDR2 SASEGT. The CDR3 DNA reads as TGTGCCAGCAACCCACAGGGACTCTATGGCTACACCTTC. It is translated as CASNPQGLYGYTF.